A single sample is the source of the 15 T cell receptor beta chains below, sequenced in a study of identifying expanded T cells in peripheral blood. Libraries were prepared by immunoSEQ multiplex PCR; TCRdb keeps only in-frame clonotypes and omits some of them. The sample has 90,000 or so clones, roughly 86% seen once. Sequences were obtained from blood. The receptors come from a person aged 18-70 years in good health.

The chain couples TRBV6-1 to TRBJ1-5; TRBD1 might be the D (5 bases). Germline lookup yields CDR1 MNHNS and CDR2 SASEGT. V was clipped by 8 bases and J by 2 bases, with 13 bases between them. CDR3 length: 14 amino acids. The CDR3 here is CASGAGRGNQPQHF. In DNA, the CDR3 is TGTGCCAGCGGGGCCGGGAGGGGCAATCAGCCCCAGCATTTT.

The chain joins TRBV7-2 to TRBJ2-5; 7 bases map to TRBD2. CDR1 is SGHTA and CDR2 is FQGNSA in the germline V gene. The CDR3 runs 14 residues. V gave up 4 bases and J gave up 3 bases; unmatched junction bases: 5. This chain's CDR3 is CASSWGGPEETQYF. Written as DNA, the CDR3 is TGTGCCAGCAGCTGGGGGGGACCGGAAGAGACCCAGTACTTC.

V is TRBV6-6 and J is TRBJ1-1; D uncertain. CDR3 length equals 13 residues. Trimming shortened V by 5 bases and J by 12 bases, and 19 bases separated the two germline ends. Germline loops: CDR1 MNHNY, CDR2 SVGAGI (reference sequence). CDR3: CASSTNDLATPFF. DNA for the CDR3: TGTGCCAGCAGTACAAACGACCTGGCGACTCCTTTCTTT.

The V gene is TRBV7-9, the J gene TRBJ2-3; D ambiguous. The CDR3 covers 16 residues. The V gene's germline CDR1 is SEHNR and CDR2 FQNEAQ (reference sequence). Trimming pared 3 bases from V and 0 bases from J, leaving 13 bases between. CDR3 in amino acids: CASSLRPSTSTDTQYF. CDR3 DNA sequence: TGTGCCAGCAGCTTGAGGCCGTCGACTAGCACAGATACGCAGTATTTT.

This clone appeared a single time. The chain joins TRBV5-5 to TRBJ1-1; D is perhaps TRBD1 (6 bases). The CDR3 has 14 amino acids. Germline V gene sequence: CDR1 SGHKS, CDR2 YYEKEE (reference sequence). V was pared by 2 bases and J by 1 base, with 9 bases between. The CDR3 coding sequence is TGTGCCAGCAGCTTCAGGGGTGGGAACACTGAAGCTTTCTTT. This codes for CASSFRGGNTEAFF.

This clone has a single count. The chain combines TRBV2 with TRBJ1-2; no reliable D call. The CDR3 has 13 amino acids. Germline assignment: CDR1 SNHLY and CDR2 FYNNEI. Trimming stripped 0 bases from V and 1 base from J, with 3 bases between. As DNA, the CDR3 is TGTGCCAGCAGTGAAGCGCTTAACTATGGCTACACCTTC. Protein sequence: CASSEALNYGYTF.

The chain recombines TRBV21-1 with TRBJ1-2. TRBV21-1 is a pseudogene. The CDR3 has 17 residues. CDR3 sequence (DNA): TGTGCCAGCAGCAGCCCACTGCCAACTGAACTTGGCTATGGCTACACCTTC. Protein: CASSSPLPTELGYGYTF.

Only a few counts were recorded for this clone. The chain's CDR3 is CASSLVSLVGETQYF. The DNA for the CDR3 is TGTGCCAGCAGCTTAGTATCCCTAGTAGGGGAGACCCAGTACTTC. This chain connects TRBV7-8 to TRBJ2-5; unclear D gene. Germline CDR1 and CDR2: SGHVS and FQNEAQ. This CDR3 has 15 amino acids. The V gene lost 1 base and the J gene lost 5 bases, with 14 bases spanning the gap.

Turning to this clone: Other nucleotide sequences from this sample produce the same CDR3. The rearrangement joins TRBV20-1 to TRBJ2-7; D is perhaps TRBD2 (5 bases). V dropped 4 bases and J dropped 4 bases, with 8 bases sitting between them. The CDR3 is made up of 11 amino acids. Germline V gene sequence: CDR1 DFQATT, CDR2 SNEGSKA (reference sequence). The CDR3 here is CSAKDSYEQYF. Here the CDR3 DNA reads TGCAGTGCTAAGGACTCGTACGAGCAGTACTTC.

The chain employs TRBV27 and TRBJ1-1, with 7 bases matching TRBD1. The CDR3 has 14 amino acids. CDR1 and CDR2 (germline): MNHEY, SMNVEV (reference sequence). With 5 bases clipped from V and 2 bases from J, the junction kept 5 bases outside the gene matches. This CDR3 is CASSLTGANTEAFF. In DNA, the CDR3 is TGTGCCAGCAGTCTCACAGGGGCTAACACTGAAGCTTTCTTT.

V usage is TRBV18 and J usage is TRBJ2-6, with a weak D call TRBD1 (6 bases). V shed 1 base and J shed 3 bases, with 10 bases lying between them. This CDR3 is built from 16 residues. CDR1 and CDR2 (germline): KGHSH, LQKENI. CDR3 DNA: TGTGCCAGCTCACCACTATGGGGGCGTGGGGCCAACGTCCTGACTTTC. This encodes CASSPLWGRGANVLTF.

The gene calls are TRBV19 and TRBJ2-7; D call uncertain. Germline values: CDR1 LNHDA, CDR2 SQIVND (reference sequence). This CDR3 spans 13 amino acids. The V and J ends lost 6 bases and 3 bases respectively, with 12 bases between them. The CDR3 region is CASRSLDNYEQYF. CDR3 bases: TGTGCCAGTAGGAGCCTGGATAACTACGAGCAGTACTTC. The full variable domain, completed using reference TRBV19 and TRBJ2-7, is DGGITQSPKYLFRKEGQNVTLSCEQNLNHDAMYWYRQDPGQGLRLIYYSQIVNDFQKGDIAEGYSVSREKKESFPLTVTSAQKNPTAFYLCASRSLDNYEQYFGPGTRLTVT.

The chain combines TRBV27 with TRBJ2-6, with TRBD1 matching 7 bases. This CDR3 region has 17 residues. V lost 1 base and J lost 1; bases outside the gene matches: 4. CDR1 is MNHEY and CDR2 is SMNVEV in the germline V gene (reference sequence). CDR3 coding DNA: TGTGCCAGCAGTTTATGGGGACAGACGTCTGGGGCCAACGTCCTGACTTTC. It encodes CASSLWGQTSGANVLTF.

The V and J genes are TRBV14 and TRBJ2-2; no reliable D call. Germline values: CDR1 SGHDN, CDR2 FVKESK. The CDR3 consists of 14 residues. V gave up 6 bases and J gave up 4 bases, with 12 bases separating them. The CDR3 nucleotides read TGTGCCAGCAGGCCGAATCAGGTCACCGGGGAGCTGTTTTTT. As protein: CASRPNQVTGELFF.

The rearrangement uses TRBV7-2 and TRBJ1-2; maybe TRBD1 (6 bases). Germline V CDR1 and CDR2: SGHTA, FQGNSA. The CDR3 length is 13 residues. V was shortened by 1 base and J by 7 bases, with 10 bases between the two germline ends. CDR3 bases: TGTGCCAGCAGCTTAGTGGCCAGGGGTGGCTACACCTTC. As protein: CASSLVARGGYTF.